This T cell receptor beta chain emerged from a study of blood T cell repertoires in COVID-19. Study at large: PBMCs, B-cell-depleted T cells, or T cells were the source of the cDNA or gDNA that made up the material.

Methods used by the authors: Quantification of nucleated cells was approximated via reference gene primer amplification. Profiling relied on immunoSEQ multiplex PCR, and the TCRdb table lists in-frame clones only, not all of them. The V and J calls and clone size were taken over from that table, and D and trimming were inferred from the DNA. Here the sample spans 90,000 to 130,000 clones, around three quarters being singletons. The germline CDR1 and CDR2 sequences are SNHLY and FYNNEI. The V and J ends lost 1 base and 1 base respectively, with 7 bases between them. CDR3 length: 14 amino acids. This chain uses TRBV2 with TRBJ2-5; D might be TRBD1 (5 bases). Sequencing was carried out using peripheral blood. The TCR originated in a woman aged 55-75 years with acute or convalescent COVID-19. The CDR3 bases are TGTGCCAGCAGTGAAGTGCAGGGCCAAGAGACCCAGTACTTC. Translated: CASSEVQGQETQYF.